A selection of T cell receptor beta chains follows, all from one sample in a study of blood T cell repertoires in COVID-19. Profiling relied on immunoSEQ multiplex PCR, and the TCRdb table lists in-frame clones only, not all of them. The data contain 130,000 to 150,000 clones, 85% to 90% of them singletons. Sequences were obtained from PBMCs or T cells enriched from blood (not recorded which). The receptors originated from a woman in her 30s with acute COVID-19. CDR3s include the opening cysteine and the closing phenylalanine or tryptophan. Fields, in order: CDR3 DNA, CDR3 protein, V gene, clone size, D gene, J gene. A D gene is named only where the DNA matches it firmly. Part of the rows lack a size; the others show once, few, many or a class for expanded clones.

DNA: TGTGCCAGCAGCGGGGACAGGGGAGACTACGAGCAGTACTTC; CDR3: CASSGDRGDYEQYF; V: TRBV5-5; size: -; D: TRBD1; J: TRBJ2-7
DNA: TGCGCCAGCAGCCAAGGGGGACAGGGCGGGGAGACCCAGTACTTC; CDR3: CASSQGGQGGETQYF; V: TRBV4-1; size: -; D: TRBD1; J: TRBJ2-5
DNA: TGTGCCACCAGTGATACCACTAGCGGCCTCAATGAGCAGTTCTTC; CDR3: CATSDTTSGLNEQFF; V: TRBV24-1; size: -; D: TRBD2; J: TRBJ2-1
DNA: TGTGCCAGCAGTTCGGGTAGACCCCTCAATCAGCCCCAGCATTTT; CDR3: CASSSGRPLNQPQHF; V: TRBV6-5; size: -; D: -; J: TRBJ1-5
DNA: TGTGCCAGCAGCCTCCTGACAGGGTTAAGCTCCTACGAGCAGTACTTC; CDR3: CASSLLTGLSSYEQYF; V: TRBV7-8; size: -; D: TRBD1; J: TRBJ2-7
DNA: TGTGCCTGGATCGCCCTGAGCGGCGGGAGAATTCTACCCACAGATACGCAGTATTTT; CDR3: CAWIALSGGRILPTDTQYF; V: TRBV30; size: -; D: TRBD2; J: TRBJ2-3
DNA: TGTGCCAGCAGCGTAGCACCGGGAGGGTACGAGCAGTACTTC; CDR3: CASSVAPGGYEQYF; V: TRBV9; size: -; D: TRBD2; J: TRBJ2-7
DNA: TGTGCCAGCAGTGAGCCAGGCCATGAGCAGTTCTTC; CDR3: CASSEPGHEQFF; V: TRBV2; size: -; D: -; J: TRBJ2-1
DNA: TGTGCCTGGAGTGGAAGTCAGACAGTTCTTATCGAAAAACTGTTTTTT; CDR3: CAWSGSQTVLIEKLFF; V: TRBV30; size: -; D: -; J: TRBJ1-4
DNA: TGTGCCACCAGACTTCCTTACACCGGGGAGCTGTTTTTT; CDR3: CATRLPYTGELFF; V: TRBV6-5; size: -; D: -; J: TRBJ2-2
DNA: TGTGCCAGCAGCTTAATAGCGGGATCTACCACAGATACGCAGTATTTT; CDR3: CASSLIAGSTTDTQYF; V: TRBV5-4; size: -; D: TRBD2; J: TRBJ2-3
DNA: TGTGCCAGCAGCTTCGCTCAGGGGATGGTAGAAAAACTGTTTTTT; CDR3: CASSFAQGMVEKLFF; V: TRBV7-2; size: -; D: -; J: TRBJ1-4
DNA: TGTGCCAGCTCACACGACTTCGAGCGGGCAGTTCGTACAGATACGCAGTATTTT; CDR3: CASSHDFERAVRTDTQYF; V: TRBV18; size: -; D: -; J: TRBJ2-3
DNA: TGTGCCAGCAGCTTAGGTTCGGCTGGCGGTCCCCAGCCCCAGCATTTT; CDR3: CASSLGSAGGPQPQHF; V: TRBV7-2; size: -; D: -; J: TRBJ1-5
DNA: TGTGCCAGCACCCGGGGGGCGTTAGCGGGGGAAGGGGAGACCCAGTACTTC; CDR3: CASTRGALAGEGETQYF; V: TRBV11-2; size: -; D: TRBD2; J: TRBJ2-5
DNA: TGTGCCTGGAGTGGTGCTTTAGCGGGAGACCTGTTCTTC; CDR3: CAWSGALAGDLFF; V: TRBV30; size: once; D: TRBD2; J: TRBJ2-1
DNA: TGTGCCAGCGGCGGATATGGCTACACCTTC; CDR3: CASGGYGYTF; V: TRBV12-3/TRBV12-4; size: -; D: -; J: TRBJ1-2
DNA: TGTGCCAGCACCCCCACAGGGGGTTCTCACGAGCAGTACTTC; CDR3: CASTPTGGSHEQYF; V: TRBV28; size: -; D: TRBD1; J: TRBJ2-7
DNA: TGTGCCAGCAGCTTAACGGACAGCCTATATGGCTACACCTTC; CDR3: CASSLTDSLYGYTF; V: TRBV7-2; size: few; D: -; J: TRBJ1-2
DNA: TGCGCCAGCAGCAGCAGGCAGGGAACTGGAAACACCATATATTTT; CDR3: CASSSRQGTGNTIYF; V: TRBV10-2; size: -; D: -; J: TRBJ1-3
DNA: TGTGCCAGCAGCTCCCCCGGGGAGGGAAGCACAGATACGCAGTATTTT; CDR3: CASSSPGEGSTDTQYF; V: TRBV5-8; size: -; D: TRBD2; J: TRBJ2-3
DNA: TGTGCCAGCAGCGTCGGGACAGCTGGAAACACCATATATTTT; CDR3: CASSVGTAGNTIYF; V: TRBV7-8; size: -; D: TRBD1; J: TRBJ1-3
DNA: TGTGCCAGTAGTCCTAACAACAAGCCGGAGGGCTACACCTTC; CDR3: CASSPNNKPEGYTF; V: TRBV19; size: -; D: -; J: TRBJ1-2
DNA: TGTGCCAGCAGCTTAAGGCCAGCGGGAAACACCATATATTTT; CDR3: CASSLRPAGNTIYF; V: TRBV11-2; size: -; D: -; J: TRBJ1-3
DNA: TGTGCCAGCAGTCCCAACTCCGACAGGGAAGAGACCCAGTACTTC; CDR3: CASSPNSDREETQYF; V: TRBV2; size: -; D: TRBD1; J: TRBJ2-5
DNA: TGTGCCTGGAGGGGGCGGACAGATACGCAGTATTTT; CDR3: CAWRGRTDTQYF; V: TRBV30; size: once; D: -; J: TRBJ2-3
DNA: TGCGCCAGCAGCCTAGATCTCTGGGCCGGCTACACCTTC; CDR3: CASSLDLWAGYTF; V: TRBV4-1; size: -; D: -; J: TRBJ1-2
DNA: TGTGCCAGCAGCTTTGGACTAGCGGGAGGCACAGATACGCAGTATTTT; CDR3: CASSFGLAGGTDTQYF; V: TRBV7-6; size: -; D: TRBD2; J: TRBJ2-3
DNA: TGTGCCAGCCTGGGACATCCTCCCAGGGAGACCCAGTACTTC; CDR3: CASLGHPPRETQYF; V: TRBV6-5; size: -; D: -; J: TRBJ2-5
DNA: TGTGCCAGCAGCCGGGGACTAGCGGGCACAGATACGCAGTATTTT; CDR3: CASSRGLAGTDTQYF; V: TRBV13; size: -; D: TRBD2; J: TRBJ2-3
DNA: TGTGCCAGCAGTTACGCCTTAAGTAGCACTGAAGCTTTCTTT; CDR3: CASSYALSSTEAFF; V: TRBV6-5; size: -; D: -; J: TRBJ1-1
DNA: TGTGCCAGCAGCGTAGGAGAGGACAGGCTTCGCTATGGCTACACCTTC; CDR3: CASSVGEDRLRYGYTF; V: TRBV9; size: -; D: TRBD1; J: TRBJ1-2
DNA: TGTGCCAGCAGCTTAGGGACAACGGAAGGGGATGAGCAGTTCTTC; CDR3: CASSLGTTEGDEQFF; V: TRBV11-1; size: once; D: -; J: TRBJ2-1
DNA: TGTGCCAGCAGCTTAGTGGCGGGACCCTCCTACGAGCAGTACTTC; CDR3: CASSLVAGPSYEQYF; V: TRBV7-2; size: once; D: -; J: TRBJ2-7
DNA: TGTGCCAGCTCACCACCGTTGCTAGCGGCCCGACCATTCTCCTACGAGCAGTACTTC; CDR3: CASSPPLLAARPFSYEQYF; V: TRBV18; size: -; D: TRBD2; J: TRBJ2-7
DNA: TGTGCCAGCAGCCGAGCGGGAACTTCAGATACGCAGTATTTT; CDR3: CASSRAGTSDTQYF; V: TRBV7-9; size: once; D: TRBD2; J: TRBJ2-3
DNA: TGTGCCATCAGTGAGTCTGGACAGCTGACTAATGAAAAACTGTTTTTT; CDR3: CAISESGQLTNEKLFF; V: TRBV10-3; size: -; D: -; J: TRBJ1-4
DNA: TGTGCCAGCGGGACAGGGGTCTACGAGCAGTACTTC; CDR3: CASGTGVYEQYF; V: TRBV7-6; size: -; D: TRBD1; J: TRBJ2-7
DNA: TGTGCCAGCAGTCTCCTAACGATCAATGAGCAGTTCTTC; CDR3: CASSLLTINEQFF; V: TRBV27; size: -; D: -; J: TRBJ2-1
DNA: TGTGCCAGCAGCTTGGGACAGGGGGCCATTATAGGCTACACCTTC; CDR3: CASSLGQGAIIGYTF; V: TRBV5-4; size: few; D: TRBD1; J: TRBJ1-2
DNA: TGTGCCAGTAGTAGGGACAGGGAAGGCAATCAGCCCCAGCATTTT; CDR3: CASSRDREGNQPQHF; V: TRBV19; size: -; D: TRBD1; J: TRBJ1-5
DNA: TGTGCCAGCAGCCCCGGGAGGGCCTCTGAAGCTTTCTTT; CDR3: CASSPGRASEAFF; V: TRBV11-2; size: -; D: -; J: TRBJ1-1
DNA: TGTGCCAGCAGTGGACAGGGGGCTGGCAACACCATATATTTT; CDR3: CASSGQGAGNTIYF; V: TRBV28; size: -; D: TRBD1; J: TRBJ1-3
DNA: TGTGCCAGCAGTGAACGGGGGGCATACTCTGGAAACACCATATATTTT; CDR3: CASSERGAYSGNTIYF; V: TRBV6-1; size: -; D: -; J: TRBJ1-3
DNA: TGTGCCAGCAGACCTTCGGGTGAACTTGAAGCTTTCTTT; CDR3: CASRPSGELEAFF; V: TRBV6-5; size: -; D: -; J: TRBJ1-1
DNA: TGTGCCAGTAGTACACAGGGGACAAACACCGGGGAGCTGTTTTTT; CDR3: CASSTQGTNTGELFF; V: TRBV19; size: -; D: TRBD1; J: TRBJ2-2
DNA: TGTGCCAGCAGTTTAATGTCGACTGGGTTCGCTGGCTACACCTTC; CDR3: CASSLMSTGFAGYTF; V: TRBV27; size: -; D: -; J: TRBJ1-2
DNA: TGTGCCAGCCGCCTTAGCGGGGGCGAAGGTCAGCCCCAGCATTTT; CDR3: CASRLSGGEGQPQHF; V: TRBV27; size: -; D: -; J: TRBJ1-5
DNA: TGTGCCAGCAGTCACAGGGGGGTCGGCTACACCTTC; CDR3: CASSHRGVGYTF; V: TRBV28; size: -; D: TRBD1; J: TRBJ1-2
DNA: TGTGCCAGCAGTTGGGGACTAGCGGGTCCGAGCTCCTACAATGAGCAGTTCTTC; CDR3: CASSWGLAGPSSYNEQFF; V: TRBV27; size: once; D: TRBD2; J: TRBJ2-1
DNA: TGTGCCATCAGTCCACAGGGGGAGGGCTACACCTTC; CDR3: CAISPQGEGYTF; V: TRBV10-3; size: -; D: TRBD1; J: TRBJ1-2
DNA: TGCAGGAGGTTCGCCGAAAACTACAATGAGCAGTTCTTC; CDR3: CRRFAENYNEQFF; V: TRBV29-1; size: once; D: -; J: TRBJ2-1
DNA: TGTGCCAGCAGCGTAGGGTCCGGGAGAGAGACCCAGTACTTC; CDR3: CASSVGSGRETQYF; V: TRBV9; size: -; D: -; J: TRBJ2-5